These 25 T cell receptor beta chains originate from one sample sequenced in a study of T cell repertoires in cytomegalovirus infection. No cognate antigen is known for these TCRs. In TCRdb, the reads were re-called with MiXCR into one record per CDR3 protein. The data show hundreds of thousands of distinct CDR3 sequences, with roughly a third seen just once and about a sixth held by the top ten. The material was cultured PBMCs, obtained from culture after CMV antigen stimulation. These TCRs come from a human donor in good health (CMV status not recorded). Some clones in this sample may be carry-over from other donors' samples.

The rearrangement uses TRBV7-2 and TRBJ1-2; a possible D gene is TRBD1 (6 bases). The CDR3 is made up of 13 amino acids. The V end was cut by 5 bases, the J end by 7 bases, with 14 bases between. Germline CDR1 is SGHTA and CDR2 is FQGNSA. In DNA, the CDR3 is TGTGCCAGCAGCAGTCAAACAGGGTCTGGCTACACCTTC. Residues: CASSSQTGSGYTF.

The V gene is TRBV28, the J gene TRBJ2-1, with 12 bases that match TRBD2. The germline V gene has CDR1 MDHEN and CDR2 SYDVKM. The CDR3 consists of 15 residues. The V and J ends lost 8 bases and 7 bases, in that order; junction bases with no gene match: 9. In nucleotides, the CDR3 is TGTGCCAGCCGCCCTGACCTAGCGGGAGGGAATGAGCAGTTCTTC. Amino acids: CASRPDLAGGNEQFF.

V usage is TRBV19 and J usage is TRBJ2-2; no firm D call. The V end lost 3 bases, the J end lost 7 bases, and 3 bases lay between the germline ends. Germline assignment: CDR1 LNHDA and CDR2 SQIVND (reference sequence). This CDR3 has 11 amino acids. CDR3 sequence: CASSMDGELFF. Here the CDR3 DNA reads TGTGCCAGTAGTATGGACGGGGAGCTGTTTTTT.

This chain connects TRBV7-9 to TRBJ1-1; D may be TRBD1 (5 bases). V gave up 11 bases and J gave up 0 bases, with 16 bases separating them. CDR3 length equals 14 residues. Germline CDR1 SEHNR, CDR2 FQNEAQ (reference sequence). The chain's CDR3 is CAGGGRVLNTEAFF. CDR3 bases: TGTGCCGGGGGGGGTCGGGTTTTGAACACTGAAGCTTTCTTT. The variable domain in full, completed from reference TRBV7-9 and TRBJ1-1, reads DTGVSQNPRHKITKRGQNVTFRCDPISEHNRLYWYRQTLGQGPEFLTYFQNEAQLEKSRLLSDRFSAERPKGSFSTLEIQRTEQGDSAMYLCAGGGRVLNTEAFFGQGTRLTVV.

This clonotype was recorded a few times. The rearrangement joins TRBV7-2 to TRBJ2-2; 9 bases are shared with TRBD2. The CDR3 has 15 residues. The junction had 3 bases not matched to a gene; V was cut back by 6 bases and J by 1 base. Germline CDR1 reads SGHTA; CDR2 reads FQGNSA. DNA for the CDR3: TGTGCCAGCAGGGAGACTAGCGGGAACACCGGGGAGCTGTTTTTT. Translating it yields CASRETSGNTGELFF.

V gene TRBV7-8 combines with J gene TRBJ1-2; no firm D call. Germline values: CDR1 SGHVS, CDR2 FQNEAQ. The CDR3 is made up of 14 amino acids. V lost 1 base and J lost 4, with 10 bases in between. This CDR3 reads CASSLGPNSYGYTF. The CDR3 bases are TGTGCCAGCAGCTTAGGACCGAATAGCTATGGCTACACCTTC. The variable domain in full, with the rest retrieved from reference TRBV7-8 and TRBJ1-2, is GAGVSQSPRYKVAKRGQDVALRCDPISGHVSLFWYQQALGQGPEFLTYFQNEAQLDKSGLPSDRFFAERPEGSVSTLKIQRTQQEDSAVYLCASSLGPNSYGYTFGSGTRLTVV.

In the case of this clonotype: Just one base apart from a much larger clone, this may be a read error. The chain is built from TRBV7-2 and TRBJ2-6; TRBD1 is a possible D gene (5 bases). CDR1 is SGHTA, CDR2 FQGNSA, per germline. The CDR3 is 13 amino acids. The CDR3 region has the DNA TGTGCCAGCACTCAGCCTGGGGCCAACGGCCTGACTTTC. Translation gives CASTQPGANGLTF.

As for this clonotype: At one end the junction does not follow the germline gene, possibly because of a read error. The chain combines TRBV6-2 or TRBV6-3 with TRBJ2-1, with 11 bases lining up with TRBD2. The CDR3 consists of 16 residues. Germline V gives CDR1 MNHEY, CDR2 SVGEGT. The CDR3, as DNA: TGTGCCAGCAGGACCACTAGCGGGAGATCCTCCAATGAGCAGTTCTTC. Encoded protein: CASRTTSGRSSNEQFF.

This clonotype was seen once. V gene TRBV6-2 or TRBV6-3 combines with J gene TRBJ1-1, with D possibly matching TRBD1 (5 bases). Per germline, CDR1 MNHEY and CDR2 SVGEGT. The CDR3 is 16 amino acids. V lost 0 bases and J lost 3, with 14 bases in between. In nucleotides, the CDR3 is TGTGCCAGCAGTTACTCGATGGAGGGGATTCACACTGAAGCTTTCTTT. This translates into CASSYSMEGIHTEAFF.

This clonotype has ten or more counts. The genes are TRBV7-2 and TRBJ2-1; TRBD1 matches 7 bases. V was pared by 5 bases and J by 7 bases, with 8 bases of the junction left unmatched. The CDR3 totals 14 residues. Germline V lookup: CDR1 SGHTA, CDR2 FQGNSA. As DNA, the CDR3 is TGTGCCAGCAGCCTGACAGGGCCGGTTAATGAGCAGTTCTTC. Amino acid sequence: CASSLTGPVNEQFF.

The CDR3 protein is CASTYGRLGGNEQFF. As DNA, the CDR3 is TGTGCCAGCACCTACGGGAGGCTCGGGGGCAATGAGCAGTTCTTC. V is TRBV6-2 or TRBV6-3 and J is TRBJ2-1; 7 bases match TRBD2. V shed 7 bases and J 6 bases; nucleotides not matched to a gene: 12. The CDR3 is 15 amino acids. Germline V lookup: CDR1 MNHEY, CDR2 SVGEGT.

This clonotype came up a few times. The rearrangement joins TRBV28 to TRBJ2-7; TRBD2 aligns across 9 bases. Germline CDR1 reads MDHEN; CDR2 reads SYDVKM. Trimming removed 8 bases from V and 3 bases from J; junction bases left unmatched: 11. The CDR3 spans 15 residues. In nucleotides, the CDR3 is TGTGCCAGCTTCCCTAGCGGGACAACGGGCTACGAGCAGTACTTC. Its protein is CASFPSGTTGYEQYF.

The J gene is TRBJ2-1, the V gene TRBV6-5; 10 bases align to TRBD2. The CDR3 length is 19 residues. The V gene end was trimmed by 8 bases and the J gene end by 0 bases; junction bases not matched to a gene: 16. In germline, CDR1 is MNHEY, CDR2 SVGAGI. Here the CDR3 DNA reads TGTGCCAGCTCGGGGGCCAGCGGGAGGGCCGGGAGCTCCTACAATGAGCAGTTCTTC. Its protein product is CASSGASGRAGSSYNEQFF.

This chain joins TRBV24-1 and TRBJ1-2; D gene ambiguous. CDR1 is KGHDR, CDR2 SFDVKD, per germline. This CDR3 has 15 amino acids. Deletions cut 3 bases from V and 8 bases from J, with 18 bases between. The CDR3 sequence is CATSDRFGRKGGYTF. Written as DNA, the CDR3 is TGTGCCACCAGTGATCGCTTTGGTAGGAAAGGAGGCTACACCTTC.

This clonotype was picked up a small number of times. This rearrangement joins TRBV6-2 or TRBV6-3 to TRBJ1-5; the D is unclear. V was shortened by 1 base and J by 0 bases, with 10 bases between the two germline ends. The CDR3 contains 16 residues. CDR1 is MNHEY, CDR2 SVGEGT, per germline. The CDR3 protein is CASSYLRVGSNQPQHF. Here the CDR3 DNA reads TGTGCCAGCAGTTACTTGAGGGTTGGTAGCAATCAGCCCCAGCATTTT.

In regard to this clonotype: The junction does not match germline at one end; this may be a read error. The chain links TRBV24-1 to TRBJ2-1, with 9 bases aligning to TRBD2. Germline V CDR1 and CDR2: KGHDR, SFDVKD. The CDR3 runs to 15 residues. The CDR3 loop is CATSVGGRAYNEQFF. Written as DNA, the CDR3 is TGTGCCACCAGTGTGGGCGGGAGGGCCTATAATGAGCAGTTCTTC.

This clonotype was observed a few times. The chain employs TRBV7-3 and TRBJ2-1; D not certain. The CDR3 has 13 residues. Between the trimmed V and J ends, which lost 4 bases and 5 bases, there was a span of 9 bases. CDR1 and CDR2 from the germline V gene are SGHTA and FQGTGA. The CDR3 protein is CASSYTYDNEQFF. CDR3 nucleotide sequence: TGTGCCAGCAGCTACACTTACGACAATGAGCAGTTCTTC.

There are many counts of this clonotype. V and J are TRBV7-2 and TRBJ2-3; D not certain. CDR1 SGHTA and CDR2 FQGNSA come from the germline V gene. This CDR3 contains 12 residues. V lost 2 bases and J lost 6, with 6 bases in between. The CDR3 sequence is CASSLSVDTQYF. DNA of the CDR3: TGTGCCAGCAGCTTATCCGTCGATACGCAGTATTTT.

This clonotype was seen more than once but under ten times. V usage is TRBV7-2 and J usage is TRBJ2-5; D gene ambiguous. The CDR3 is 16 amino acids. Germline CDR1 reads SGHTA; CDR2 reads FQGNSA. V was clipped by 3 bases and J by 1 base, with 15 bases between them. The CDR3 DNA reads as TGTGCCAGCAGCTTGGATGGCAGGATCGTCCAAGAGACCCAGTACTTC. It codes for CASSLDGRIVQETQYF.

V is TRBV7-2 and J is TRBJ2-5; D unclear. In germline, CDR1 is SGHTA, CDR2 FQGNSA. The CDR3 spans 14 residues. V was clipped by 6 bases and J by 1 base, with 12 bases between them. CDR3 loop: CASSITASQETQYF. The CDR3 bases are TGTGCCAGCAGTATCACAGCCTCCCAAGAGACCCAGTACTTC.

The rearrangement links TRBV19 to TRBJ1-5, with a possible D match to TRBD1 (5 bases). CDR3 length equals 14 residues. Germline CDR1 reads LNHDA; CDR2 reads SQIVND (reference sequence). V was cut by 9 bases and J by 0 bases, with 12 bases left in between. In DNA form, the CDR3 reads TGTGCCAGCGCAGGGCTGTATAGCAATCAGCCCCAGCATTTT. It codes for CASAGLYSNQPQHF.

The table lists this clonotype with a few counts. This CDR3 reads CASRPLGGTQETQYF. The DNA of the CDR3 is TGTGCCAGCAGGCCCCTTGGGGGTACGCAAGAGACCCAGTACTTC. The rearrangement joins TRBV27 to TRBJ2-5, with D possibly being TRBD1 or TRBD2 (5 bases each). Germline CDR1 reads MNHEY; CDR2 reads SMNVEV (reference sequence). Deletions cut 6 bases from V and 2 bases from J, with 16 bases between. CDR3 size: 15 residues.

This chain uses TRBV6-2 or TRBV6-3 with TRBJ2-1; a weak D match, TRBD1 (5 bases). V was shortened by 6 bases and J by 15 bases, with 21 bases between the two germline ends. The CDR3 length is 13 residues. The germline CDR1 and CDR2 sequences are MNHEY and SVGEGT. The CDR3 is CASSDQRTGVWFF. DNA for the CDR3: TGTGCCAGCAGCGACCAGCGTACAGGAGTTTGGTTCTTC.

This clonotype has only a few counts. This sequence joins TRBV10-3 and TRBJ1-5; D call uncertain. Between the trimmed V and J ends, which lost 0 bases and 1 base, there was a span of 4 bases. CDR1 and CDR2 (germline): ENHRY, SYGVKD. The CDR3 has 14 residues. This CDR3 reads CAISESSSNQPQHF. CDR3 nucleotide sequence: TGTGCCATCAGTGAGTCGAGCAGCAATCAGCCCCAGCATTTT.

This clonotype was seen repeatedly, ten times or more. V and J are TRBV28 and TRBJ1-2; a possible D gene is TRBD1 (5 bases). CDR1 is MDHEN, CDR2 SYDVKM, per germline. V lost 6 bases and J lost 0, with 11 bases in between. CDR3 length: 14 residues. CDR3 protein: CASSHGTSNYGYTF. CDR3 DNA sequence: TGTGCCAGCAGCCACGGGACCTCTAACTATGGCTACACCTTC.